What follows are 18 T cell receptor beta chains derived from one specimen sequenced in a study of graft-versus-host responses after intestinal transplantation. For these TCRs, the target antigens are not known. Only in-frame clones appear in the TCRdb table, and some are missing; sequencing was by immunoSEQ multiplex PCR. The data show about 71,000 clones, with about 90% seen just once and under 1.5% held by the top ten. The sequencing used unstimulated CD8+ T cells sorted from spleen or lymph node cells, collected before intestinal transplant. The receptors here all came from a human donor who received an intestinal transplant.

The chain links TRBV2 to TRBJ2-3; D is perhaps TRBD2 (6 bases). Germline CDR1 is SNHLY and CDR2 is FYNNEI. The CDR3 consists of 16 residues. V was cut by 3 bases and J by 0 bases, with 13 bases left in between. CDR3 sequence: CASSDDSGASTDTQYF. CDR3 bases: TGTGCCAGCAGTGACGACTCGGGAGCTAGCACAGATACGCAGTATTTT. The full variable domain, in which reference TRBV2 and TRBJ2-3 provide the parts outside the CDR3, is EPEVTQTPSHQVTQMGQEVILRCVPISNHLYFYWYRQILGQKVEFLVSFYNNEISEKSEIFDDQFSVERPDGSNFTLKIRSTKLEDSAMYFCASSDDSGASTDTQYFGPGTRLTVL.

This CDR3 reads CASSIDPTGQNTEAFF. The CDR3 DNA follows: TGTGCCAGTAGTATAGACCCGACGGGACAGAACACTGAAGCTTTCTTT. The chain combines TRBV19 with TRBJ1-1, with a possible D match to TRBD1 (6 bases). CDR1 is LNHDA, CDR2 SQIVND, per germline (reference sequence). CDR3 length: 16 amino acids. Trimming shortened V by 0 bases and J by 1 base, and 12 bases separated the two germline ends.

V and J are TRBV10-3 and TRBJ2-2; 11 positions agree with TRBD1. The CDR3 contains 13 residues. J lost 6 bases, V lost 11 bases, and 5 bases had no gene match. The V gene's germline CDR1 is ENHRY and CDR2 SYGVKD. The DNA of the CDR3 is TGTGCCGGCGGACAGGGGGCCGCCGGGGAGCTGTTTTTT. This gives the protein CAGGQGAAGELFF.

The chain combines TRBV10-3 with TRBJ2-1; D remains unclear. V was shortened by 0 bases and J by 10 bases, with 7 bases between the two germline ends. Germline loops: CDR1 ENHRY, CDR2 SYGVKD. The CDR3 sequence is 12 residues long. CDR3 nucleotide sequence: TGTGCCATCAGTGAGTCGACTCCGGAGCAGTTCTTC. This translates into CAISESTPEQFF.

The genes are TRBV4-1 and TRBJ1-1; no firm D call. CDR1 and CDR2 from the germline V gene are MGHRA and YSYEKL. V was trimmed by 0 bases and J by 6 bases, leaving 8 bases between them. The CDR3 loop spans 13 amino acids. The CDR3 DNA follows: TGCGCCAGCAGCCAAGATCTCCCGGCTGAAGCTTTCTTT. Its translation: CASSQDLPAEAFF.

The rearrangement uses TRBV6-5 and TRBJ1-1; D remains unclear. The CDR3 extends over 15 amino acids. The germline V gene has CDR1 MNHEY and CDR2 SVGAGI. V dropped 0 bases and J dropped 3 bases, with 11 bases sitting between them. Written as DNA, the CDR3 is TGTGCCAGCAGTTACTCGGCCTCCACCTACACTGAAGCTTTCTTT. This gives the protein CASSYSASTYTEAFF.

This chain links TRBV9 with TRBJ2-5; 8 nucleotides agree with TRBD2. The germline CDR1 and CDR2 sequences are SGDLS and YYNGEE. The trim removed 3 bases at V and 2 bases at J, leaving 9 bases unmatched. The CDR3 has 16 residues. Here the CDR3 reads CASSEGTLAGQETQYF. The CDR3 DNA reads as TGTGCCAGCAGCGAGGGGACCTTAGCGGGGCAAGAGACCCAGTACTTC. Variable domain in full (rest from reference TRBV9 and TRBJ2-5): DSGVTQTPKHLITATGQRVTLRCSPRSGDLSVYWYQQSLDQGLQFLIQYYNGEERAKGNILERFSAQQFPDLHSELNLSSLELGDSALYFCASSEGTLAGQETQYFGPGTRLLVL.

The rearrangement uses TRBV7-2 and TRBJ2-1, with 12 bases lining up with TRBD2. Germline V CDR1 and CDR2: SGHTA, FQGNSA. The CDR3 sequence is 17 residues long. With V trimmed by 2 bases and J by 7 bases, 9 bases remained unmatched. The CDR3, as DNA: TGTGCCAGCAGCTTAAGGTCGGGACTAGCGGGTAGGAATGAGCAGTTCTTC. It encodes CASSLRSGLAGRNEQFF.

J is TRBJ1-2 and V is TRBV6-5; possibly TRBD1 for D (5 bases). The CDR3 covers 15 residues. Trimming took 5 bases from V and 4 from J, leaving 17 bases between them. Germline assignment: CDR1 MNHEY and CDR2 SVGAGI. CDR3 sequence reads: CASSKVQGMSYGYTF. The CDR3 DNA reads as TGTGCCAGCAGTAAGGTCCAGGGAATGAGCTATGGCTACACCTTC.

This clone was counted a few times. The chain is built from TRBV29-1 and TRBJ1-1; D is perhaps TRBD1 (6 bases). There are 15 residues in the CDR3. Germline V gene sequence: CDR1 SQVTM, CDR2 ANQGSEA. V gave up 7 bases and J gave up 4 bases, with 22 bases separating them. The CDR3 bases are TGCAGCGCCCTCTCAGGGGCTTGGGTATCCACTGAAGCTTTCTTT. This gives the protein CSALSGAWVSTEAFF.

V usage is TRBV29-1 and J usage is TRBJ2-3; TRBD1 matches at 7 bases. In germline, CDR1 is SQVTM, CDR2 ANQGSEA. V trimming: 3 bases; J trimming: 1 base; junction bases outside the gene matches: 4. This CDR3 has 14 residues. CDR3 nucleotide sequence: TGCAGCGTTGACCCGGGACAGCGCACAGATACGCAGTATTTT. This sequence encodes CSVDPGQRTDTQYF.

This chain connects TRBV13 to TRBJ1-4, with 9 bases fitting TRBD1. The V gene end was trimmed by 8 bases and the J gene end by 3 bases; junction bases not matched to a gene: 10. CDR1 and CDR2 from the germline V gene are PRHDT and FYEKMQ (reference sequence). This CDR3 has 16 amino acids. The CDR3 region is CASSGTGFRANEKLFF. The CDR3 nucleotides read TGTGCCAGCTCCGGGACAGGGTTTCGGGCTAATGAAAAACTGTTTTTT.

The V call is TRBV11-2, the J call TRBJ1-2, with no clear D. Trimming removed 5 bases from V and 7 bases from J, with 11 bases in between. This CDR3 is 12 amino acids long. The germline gives CDR1 SGHAT, CDR2 FQNNGV. The DNA for the CDR3 is TGTGCCAGCAGCCTCGGACTGATTGGCTACACCTTC. Translated: CASSLGLIGYTF.

This chain uses TRBV2 with TRBJ2-2, with 8 bases identical to TRBD2. J was trimmed by 5 bases and V by 8 bases; bases with no gene match: 7. The V gene's germline CDR1 is SNHLY and CDR2 FYNNEI. The CDR3 runs to 14 residues. This chain's CDR3 is CASEAGGRTGELFF. The DNA of the CDR3 is TGTGCCAGCGAGGCGGGGGGACGGACCGGGGAGCTGTTTTTT.

Of note for this clone: This sample includes further DNA sequences coding for the same CDR3. This chain links TRBV19 with TRBJ2-3; D is ambiguous. Germline V gives CDR1 LNHDA, CDR2 SQIVND (reference sequence). Deletions cut 3 bases from V and 6 bases from J, with 7 bases between. This CDR3 is 12 amino acids long. The CDR3 DNA reads TGTGCCAGTAGTATCTCCGGGGATACGCAGTATTTT. The encoded protein is CASSISGDTQYF.

The chain has TRBV7-2 and TRBJ2-2, with a tentative D call TRBD1 (5 bases). This CDR3 is built from 18 residues. Per the germline V gene, CDR1 is SGHTA and CDR2 is FQGNSA. Trimming pared 1 base from V and 5 bases from J, leaving 20 bases between. CDR3 loop: CASSLVSPDKKFTGELFF. Written as DNA, the CDR3 is TGTGCCAGCAGCTTAGTTTCCCCGGACAAAAAATTTACCGGGGAGCTGTTTTTT.

The chain joins TRBV27 to TRBJ2-7, with a weak D call TRBD2 (6 bases). V gave up 2 bases and J gave up 5 bases, with 10 bases separating them. The CDR3 consists of 13 residues. The germline V gene has CDR1 MNHEY and CDR2 SMNVEV (reference sequence). Here the CDR3 DNA reads TGTGCCAGCAGTTTAGGAGGGATCGACGAGCAGTACTTC. Its protein is CASSLGGIDEQYF.

This chain connects TRBV29-1 to TRBJ1-1, with a possible D match to TRBD1 (5 bases). Germline values: CDR1 SQVTM, CDR2 ANQGSEA. The CDR3 is made up of 11 amino acids. V was pared by 5 bases and J by 8 bases, with 12 bases between. In DNA, the CDR3 is TGCAGCGTTTACAGGCCCCAAGAAGCTTTCTTT. Amino acid sequence: CSVYRPQEAFF. The whole variable domain, filled in from reference TRBV29-1 and TRBJ1-1, reads SAVISQKPSRDICQRGTSLTIQCQVDSQVTMMFWYRQQPGQSLTLIATANQGSEATYESGFVIDKFPISRPNLTFSTLTVSNMSPEDSSIYLCSVYRPQEAFFGQGTRLTVV.